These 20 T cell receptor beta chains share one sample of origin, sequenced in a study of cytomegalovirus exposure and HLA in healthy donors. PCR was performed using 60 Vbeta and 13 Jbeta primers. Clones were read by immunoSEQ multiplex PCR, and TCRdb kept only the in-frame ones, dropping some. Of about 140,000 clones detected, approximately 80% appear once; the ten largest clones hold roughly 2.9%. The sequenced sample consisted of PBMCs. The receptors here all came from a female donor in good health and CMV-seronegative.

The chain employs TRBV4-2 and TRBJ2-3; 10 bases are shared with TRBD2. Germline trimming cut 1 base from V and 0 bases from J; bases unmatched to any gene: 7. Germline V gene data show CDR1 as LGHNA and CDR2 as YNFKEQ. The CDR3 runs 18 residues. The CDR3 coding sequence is TGTGCCAGCAGCCAAGCGAGCGGGAGGGACCGTAGCACAGATACGCAGTATTTT. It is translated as CASSQASGRDRSTDTQYF.

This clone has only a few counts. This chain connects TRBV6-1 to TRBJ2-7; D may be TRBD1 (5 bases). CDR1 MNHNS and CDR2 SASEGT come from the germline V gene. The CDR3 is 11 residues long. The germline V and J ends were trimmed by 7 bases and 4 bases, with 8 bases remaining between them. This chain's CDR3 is CASTGQYEQYF. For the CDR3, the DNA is TGTGCCAGCACAGGGCAATACGAGCAGTACTTC.

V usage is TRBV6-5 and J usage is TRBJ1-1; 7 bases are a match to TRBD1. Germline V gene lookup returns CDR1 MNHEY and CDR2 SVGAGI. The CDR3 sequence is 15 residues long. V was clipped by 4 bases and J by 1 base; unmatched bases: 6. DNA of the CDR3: TGTGCCAGCAGTTTCAGGGGGTTCGGGAACACTGAAGCTTTCTTT. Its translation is CASSFRGFGNTEAFF.

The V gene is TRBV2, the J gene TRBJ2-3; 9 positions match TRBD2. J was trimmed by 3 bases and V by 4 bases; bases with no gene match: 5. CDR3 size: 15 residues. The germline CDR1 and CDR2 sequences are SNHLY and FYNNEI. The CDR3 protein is CASSADSGGTDTQYF. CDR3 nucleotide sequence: TGTGCCAGCAGTGCAGACAGCGGGGGGACAGATACGCAGTATTTT.

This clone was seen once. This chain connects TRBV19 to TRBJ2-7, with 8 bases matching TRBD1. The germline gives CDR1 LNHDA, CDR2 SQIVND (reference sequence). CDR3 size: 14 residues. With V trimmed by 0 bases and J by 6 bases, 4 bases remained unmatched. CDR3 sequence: CASSIDHGTGEQYF. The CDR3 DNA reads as TGTGCCAGTAGTATAGACCACGGGACAGGCGAGCAGTACTTC.

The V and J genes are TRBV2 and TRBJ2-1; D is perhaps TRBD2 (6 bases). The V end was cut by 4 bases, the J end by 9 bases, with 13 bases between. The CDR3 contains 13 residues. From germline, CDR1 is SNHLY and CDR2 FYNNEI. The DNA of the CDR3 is TGTGCCAGCAGTGTGAGGACTACTAGTGAGCAGTTCTTC. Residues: CASSVRTTSEQFF.

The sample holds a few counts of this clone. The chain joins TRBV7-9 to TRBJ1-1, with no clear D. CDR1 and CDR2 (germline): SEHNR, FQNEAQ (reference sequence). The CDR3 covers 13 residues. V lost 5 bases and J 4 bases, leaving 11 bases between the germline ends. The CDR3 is CASSLGHSTEAFF. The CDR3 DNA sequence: TGTGCCAGCAGCCTAGGCCATAGCACTGAAGCTTTCTTT.

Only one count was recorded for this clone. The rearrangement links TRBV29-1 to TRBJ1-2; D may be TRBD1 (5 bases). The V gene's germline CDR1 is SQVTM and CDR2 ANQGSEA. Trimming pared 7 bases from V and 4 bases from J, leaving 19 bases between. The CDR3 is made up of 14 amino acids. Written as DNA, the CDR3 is TGCAGCGCCGAGACGGGGGGATCGGTCTATGGCTACACCTTC. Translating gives CSAETGGSVYGYTF.

The CDR3 spells CASSFRVLGNYEQYF. The CDR3 DNA reads TGTGCCAGCAGCTTCAGGGTTCTGGGGAACTACGAGCAGTACTTC. The V and J genes are TRBV5-6 and TRBJ2-7; D is perhaps TRBD1 (5 bases). The CDR3 extends over 15 amino acids. The V end was cut by 2 bases, the J end by 3 bases, with 15 bases between. Germline values: CDR1 SGHDT, CDR2 YYEEEE.

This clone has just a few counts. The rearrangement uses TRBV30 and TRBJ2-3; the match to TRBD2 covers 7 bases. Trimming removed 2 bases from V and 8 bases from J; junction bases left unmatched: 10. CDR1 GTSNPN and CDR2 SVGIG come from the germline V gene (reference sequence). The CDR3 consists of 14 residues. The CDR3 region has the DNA TGTGCCTGGAGTTCTAGCGGTGGAGGTGGTACGCAGTATTTT. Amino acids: CAWSSSGGGGTQYF.

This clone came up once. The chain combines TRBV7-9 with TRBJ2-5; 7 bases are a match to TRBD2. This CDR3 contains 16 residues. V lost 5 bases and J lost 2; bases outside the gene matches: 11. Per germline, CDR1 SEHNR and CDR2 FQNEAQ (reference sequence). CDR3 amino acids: CASSRPSGGTQETQYF. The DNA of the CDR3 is TGTGCCAGCAGCCGCCCTAGCGGAGGAACACAAGAGACCCAGTACTTC. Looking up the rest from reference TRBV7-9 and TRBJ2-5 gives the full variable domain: DTGVSQNPRHKITKRGQNVTFRCDPISEHNRLYWYRQTLGQGPEFLTYFQNEAQLEKSRLLSDRFSAERPKGSFSTLEIQRTEQGDSAMYLCASSRPSGGTQETQYFGPGTRLLVL.

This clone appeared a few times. This CDR3 is CASTDQETQYF. The CDR3 nucleotides are TGTGCCAGTACCGACCAAGAGACCCAGTACTTC. The chain uses TRBV19 and TRBJ2-5; D unclear. V lost 7 bases to trimming and J lost 0 bases, with 3 bases between them. Germline V gives CDR1 LNHDA, CDR2 SQIVND (reference sequence). The CDR3 runs 11 residues.

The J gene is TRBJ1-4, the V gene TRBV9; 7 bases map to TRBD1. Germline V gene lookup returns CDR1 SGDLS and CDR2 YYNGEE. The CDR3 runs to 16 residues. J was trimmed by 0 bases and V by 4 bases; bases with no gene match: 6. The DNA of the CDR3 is TGTGCCAGCAGCCCTGGGACAGCCGCAACTAATGAAAAACTGTTTTTT. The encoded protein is CASSPGTAATNEKLFF.

CDR3 bases: TGTGCCAGCAGCGTAGGACTAGCGGGCGGGGAGACCCAGTACTTC. Its translation is CASSVGLAGGETQYF. This chain joins TRBV9 and TRBJ2-5, with 10 bases aligning to TRBD2. CDR1 is SGDLS, CDR2 YYNGEE, per germline. V dropped 0 bases and J dropped 5; count of bases not matched to a gene: 4. This CDR3 has 15 residues.

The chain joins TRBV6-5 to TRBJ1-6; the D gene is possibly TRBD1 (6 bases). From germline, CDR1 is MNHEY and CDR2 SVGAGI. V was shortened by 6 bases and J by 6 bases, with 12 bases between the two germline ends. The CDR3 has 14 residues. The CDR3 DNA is TGTGCCAGCAGGCCCGGACAGCTTAATTCACCCCTCCACTTT. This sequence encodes CASRPGQLNSPLHF.

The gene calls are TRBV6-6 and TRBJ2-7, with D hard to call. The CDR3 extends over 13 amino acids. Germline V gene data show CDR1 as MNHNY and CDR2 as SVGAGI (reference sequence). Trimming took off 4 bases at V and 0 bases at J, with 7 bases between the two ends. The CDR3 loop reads CASSFPGSYEQYF. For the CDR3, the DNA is TGTGCCAGCAGTTTCCCGGGCTCCTACGAGCAGTACTTC.

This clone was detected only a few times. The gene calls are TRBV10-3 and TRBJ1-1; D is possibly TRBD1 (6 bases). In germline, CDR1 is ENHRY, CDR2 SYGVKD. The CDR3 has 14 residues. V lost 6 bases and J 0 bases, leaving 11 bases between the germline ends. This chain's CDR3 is CAIRADRLNTEAFF. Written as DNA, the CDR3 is TGTGCCATCAGAGCAGACAGGTTGAACACTGAAGCTTTCTTT.

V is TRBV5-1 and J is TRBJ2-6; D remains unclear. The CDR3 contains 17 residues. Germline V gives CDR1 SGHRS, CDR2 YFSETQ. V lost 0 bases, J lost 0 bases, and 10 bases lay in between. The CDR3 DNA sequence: TGCGCCAGCAGCTTGGGGCACCCGTCCTCTGGGGCCAACGTCCTGACTTTC. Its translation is CASSLGHPSSGANVLTF.

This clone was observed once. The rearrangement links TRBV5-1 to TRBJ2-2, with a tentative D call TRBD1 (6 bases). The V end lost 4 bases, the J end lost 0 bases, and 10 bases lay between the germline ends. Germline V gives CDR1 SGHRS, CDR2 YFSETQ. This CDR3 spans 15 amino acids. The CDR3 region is CASSPGTPNTGELFF. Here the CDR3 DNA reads TGCGCCAGCAGCCCGGGGACACCGAACACCGGGGAGCTGTTTTTT.

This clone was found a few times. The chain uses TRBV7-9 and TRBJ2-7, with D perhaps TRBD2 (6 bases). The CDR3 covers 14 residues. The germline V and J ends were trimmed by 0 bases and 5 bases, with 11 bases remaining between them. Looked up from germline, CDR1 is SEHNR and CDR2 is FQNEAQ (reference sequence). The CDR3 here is CASSLAEGRNEQYF. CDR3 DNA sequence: TGTGCCAGCAGCTTAGCCGAAGGGAGGAACGAGCAGTACTTC.